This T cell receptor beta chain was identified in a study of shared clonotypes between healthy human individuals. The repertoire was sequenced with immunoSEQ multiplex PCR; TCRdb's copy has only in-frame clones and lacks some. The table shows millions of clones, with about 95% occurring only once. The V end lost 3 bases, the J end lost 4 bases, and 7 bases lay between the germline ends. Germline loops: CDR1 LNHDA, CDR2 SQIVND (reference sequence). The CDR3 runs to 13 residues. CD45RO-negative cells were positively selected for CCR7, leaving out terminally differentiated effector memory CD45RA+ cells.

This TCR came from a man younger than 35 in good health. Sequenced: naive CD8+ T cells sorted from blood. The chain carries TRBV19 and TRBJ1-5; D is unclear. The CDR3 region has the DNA TGTGCCAGTAGTATGGGGAAAAATCAGCCCCAGCATTTT. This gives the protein CASSMGKNQPQHF.